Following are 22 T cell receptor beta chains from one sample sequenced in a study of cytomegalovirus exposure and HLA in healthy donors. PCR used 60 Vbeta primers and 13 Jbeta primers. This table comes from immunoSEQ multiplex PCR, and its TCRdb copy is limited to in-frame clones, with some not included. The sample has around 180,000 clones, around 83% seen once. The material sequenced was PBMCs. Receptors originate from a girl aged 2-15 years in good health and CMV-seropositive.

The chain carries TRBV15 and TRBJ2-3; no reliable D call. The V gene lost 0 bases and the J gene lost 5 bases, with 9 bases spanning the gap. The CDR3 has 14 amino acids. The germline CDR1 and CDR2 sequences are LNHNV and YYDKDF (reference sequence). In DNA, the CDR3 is TGTGCCACCAGCAGAGATCGTGAGGTAGATACGCAGTATTTT. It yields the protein CATSRDREVDTQYF. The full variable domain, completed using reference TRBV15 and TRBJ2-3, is DAMVIQNPRYQVTQFGKPVTLSCSQTLNHNVMYWYQQKSSQAPKLLFHYYDKDFNNEADTPDNFQSRRPNTSFCFLDIRSPGLGDTAMYLCATSRDREVDTQYFGPGTRLTVL.

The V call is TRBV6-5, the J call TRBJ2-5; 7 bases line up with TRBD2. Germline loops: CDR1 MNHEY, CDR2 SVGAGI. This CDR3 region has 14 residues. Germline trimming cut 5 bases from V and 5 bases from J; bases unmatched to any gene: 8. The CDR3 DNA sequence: TGTGCCAGCAGTAGACAAAGGGAGGGGGAGACCCAGTACTTC. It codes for CASSRQREGETQYF.

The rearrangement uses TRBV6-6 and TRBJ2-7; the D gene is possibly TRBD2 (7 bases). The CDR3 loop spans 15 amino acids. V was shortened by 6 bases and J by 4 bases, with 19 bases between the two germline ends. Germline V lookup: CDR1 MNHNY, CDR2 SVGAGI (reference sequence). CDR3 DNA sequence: TGTGCCAGCAGCCTAGGGGGGACTACCCAGTACGAGCAGTACTTC. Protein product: CASSLGGTTQYEQYF.

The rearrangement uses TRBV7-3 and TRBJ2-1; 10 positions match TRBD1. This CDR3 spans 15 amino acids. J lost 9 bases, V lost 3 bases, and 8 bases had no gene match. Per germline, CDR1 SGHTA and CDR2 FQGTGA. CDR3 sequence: CASSFVGQGVGEQFF. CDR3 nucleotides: TGTGCCAGCAGCTTCGTCGGACAGGGGGTTGGTGAGCAGTTCTTC. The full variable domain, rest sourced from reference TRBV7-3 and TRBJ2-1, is GAGVSQTPSNKVTEKGKYVELRCDPISGHTALYWYRQSLGQGPEFLIYFQGTGAADDSGLPNDRFFAVRPEGSVSTLKIQRTERGDSAVYLCASSFVGQGVGEQFFGPGTRLTVL.

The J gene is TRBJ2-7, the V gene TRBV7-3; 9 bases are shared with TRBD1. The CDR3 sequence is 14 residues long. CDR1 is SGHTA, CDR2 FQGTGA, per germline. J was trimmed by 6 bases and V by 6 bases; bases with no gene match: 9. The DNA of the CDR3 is TGTGCCAGCAGTCTCGGGACAGGGAAGGCCGAGCAGTACTTC. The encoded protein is CASSLGTGKAEQYF.

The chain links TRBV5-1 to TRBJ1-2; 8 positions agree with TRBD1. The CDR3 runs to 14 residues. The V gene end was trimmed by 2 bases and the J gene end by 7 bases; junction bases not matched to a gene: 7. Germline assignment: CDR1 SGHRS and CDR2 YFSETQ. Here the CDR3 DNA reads TGCGCCAGCAGCTTAGCCACAGGGGGAAGTGGCTACACCTTC. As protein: CASSLATGGSGYTF.

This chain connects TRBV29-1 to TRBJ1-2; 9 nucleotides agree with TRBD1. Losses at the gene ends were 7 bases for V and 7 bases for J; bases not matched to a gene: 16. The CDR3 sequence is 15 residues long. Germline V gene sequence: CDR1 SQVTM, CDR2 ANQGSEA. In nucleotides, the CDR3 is TGCAGCGCCGAAGACACAGGGGGCGCTGGTAGTGGCTACACCTTC. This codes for CSAEDTGGAGSGYTF.

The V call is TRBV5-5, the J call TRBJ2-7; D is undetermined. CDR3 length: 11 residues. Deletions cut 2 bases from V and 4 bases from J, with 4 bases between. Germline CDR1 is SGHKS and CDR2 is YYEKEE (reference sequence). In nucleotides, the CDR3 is TGTGCCAGCAGCTTTACTTACGAGCAGTACTTC. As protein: CASSFTYEQYF.

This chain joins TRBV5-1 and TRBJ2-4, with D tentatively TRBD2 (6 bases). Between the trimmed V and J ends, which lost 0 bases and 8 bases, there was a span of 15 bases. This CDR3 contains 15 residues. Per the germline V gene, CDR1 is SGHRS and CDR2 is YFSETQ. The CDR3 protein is CASSLAMGLGDIQYF. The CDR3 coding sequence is TGCGCCAGCAGCTTGGCTATGGGACTCGGGGACATTCAGTACTTC. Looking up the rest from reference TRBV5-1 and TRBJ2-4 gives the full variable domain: KAGVTQTPRYLIKTRGQQVTLSCSPISGHRSVSWYQQTPGQGLQFLFEYFSETQRNKGNFPGRFSGRQFSNSRSEMNVSTLELGDSALYLCASSLAMGLGDIQYFGAGTRLSVL.

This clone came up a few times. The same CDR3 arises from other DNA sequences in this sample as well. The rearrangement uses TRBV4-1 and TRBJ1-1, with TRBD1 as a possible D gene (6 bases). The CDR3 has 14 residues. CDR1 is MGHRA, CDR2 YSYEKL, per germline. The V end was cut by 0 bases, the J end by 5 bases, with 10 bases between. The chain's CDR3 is CASSQDRGRTEAFF. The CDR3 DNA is TGCGCCAGCAGCCAAGACAGGGGTCGGACTGAAGCTTTCTTT.

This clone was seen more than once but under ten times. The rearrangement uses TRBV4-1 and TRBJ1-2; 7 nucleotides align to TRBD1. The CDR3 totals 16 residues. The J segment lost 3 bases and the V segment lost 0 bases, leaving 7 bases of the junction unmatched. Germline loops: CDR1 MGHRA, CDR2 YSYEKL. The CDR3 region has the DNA TGCGCCAGCAGCCAAGATGCAGGGGGATATCACTATGGCTACACCTTC. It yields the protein CASSQDAGGYHYGYTF.

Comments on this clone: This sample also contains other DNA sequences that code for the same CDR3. The CDR3: CASSVRTGRQETQYF. In nucleotides, the CDR3 is TGTGCCAGCAGCGTAAGGACAGGTAGACAAGAGACCCAGTACTTC. The rearrangement joins TRBV9 to TRBJ2-5; 7 positions match TRBD1. This CDR3 contains 15 residues. Per germline, CDR1 SGDLS and CDR2 YYNGEE. J gave up 2 bases and V 1 base, and 5 bases lay outside the gene matches. The whole variable domain, remainder taken from reference TRBV9 and TRBJ2-5, is DSGVTQTPKHLITATGQRVTLRCSPRSGDLSVYWYQQSLDQGLQFLIQYYNGEERAKGNILERFSAQQFPDLHSELNLSSLELGDSALYFCASSVRTGRQETQYFGPGTRLLVL.

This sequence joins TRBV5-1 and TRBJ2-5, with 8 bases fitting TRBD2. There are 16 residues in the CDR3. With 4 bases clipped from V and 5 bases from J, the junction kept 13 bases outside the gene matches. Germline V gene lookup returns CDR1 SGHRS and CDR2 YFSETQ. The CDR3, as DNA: TGCGCCAGCAGCGAAGGTAGCGGGATTGTAGGGGAGACCCAGTACTTC. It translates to CASSEGSGIVGETQYF. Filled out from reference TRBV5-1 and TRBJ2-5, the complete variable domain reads KAGVTQTPRYLIKTRGQQVTLSCSPISGHRSVSWYQQTPGQGLQFLFEYFSETQRNKGNFPGRFSGRQFSNSRSEMNVSTLELGDSALYLCASSEGSGIVGETQYFGPGTRLLVL.

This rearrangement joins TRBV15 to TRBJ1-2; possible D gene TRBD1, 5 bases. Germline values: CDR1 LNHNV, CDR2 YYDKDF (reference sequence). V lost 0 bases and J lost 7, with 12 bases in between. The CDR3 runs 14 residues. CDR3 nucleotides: TGTGCCACCAGCAGAGATCGAACGGGGGTTGGCTACACCTTC. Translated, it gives CATSRDRTGVGYTF.

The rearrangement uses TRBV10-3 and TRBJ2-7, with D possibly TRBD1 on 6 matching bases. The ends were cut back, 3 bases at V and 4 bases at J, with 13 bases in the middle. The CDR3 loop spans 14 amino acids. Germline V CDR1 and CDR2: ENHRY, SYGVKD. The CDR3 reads CAISELTGRYEQYF. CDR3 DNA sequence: TGTGCCATCAGTGAATTGACAGGTCGGTACGAGCAGTACTTC.

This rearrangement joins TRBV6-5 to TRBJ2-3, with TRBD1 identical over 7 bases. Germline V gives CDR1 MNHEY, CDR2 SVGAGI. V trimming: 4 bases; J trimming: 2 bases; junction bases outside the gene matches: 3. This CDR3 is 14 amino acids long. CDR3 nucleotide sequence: TGTGCCAGCAGTTGGACAGGTATCACAGATACGCAGTATTTT. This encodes CASSWTGITDTQYF.

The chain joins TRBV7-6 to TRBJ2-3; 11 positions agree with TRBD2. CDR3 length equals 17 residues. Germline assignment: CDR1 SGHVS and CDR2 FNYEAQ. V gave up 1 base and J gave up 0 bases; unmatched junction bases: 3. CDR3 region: CASSLDSSGRSTDTQYF. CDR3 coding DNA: TGTGCCAGCAGCTTAGATTCTAGCGGGAGGAGCACAGATACGCAGTATTTT.

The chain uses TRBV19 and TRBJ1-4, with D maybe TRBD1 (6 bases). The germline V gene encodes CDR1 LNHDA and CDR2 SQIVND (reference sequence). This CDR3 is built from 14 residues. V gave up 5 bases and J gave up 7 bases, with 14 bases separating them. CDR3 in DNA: TGTGCCAGTAGTGGCACAGGGAGGGGTGAAAAACTGTTTTTT. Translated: CASSGTGRGEKLFF.

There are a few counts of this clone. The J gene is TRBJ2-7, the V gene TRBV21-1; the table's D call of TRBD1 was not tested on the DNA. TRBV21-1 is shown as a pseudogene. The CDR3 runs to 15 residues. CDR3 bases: TGTGCCAGCACCCCATGGGGGCAGGGGAAGAACGAGCAGTACTTC. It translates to CASTPWGQGKNEQYF.

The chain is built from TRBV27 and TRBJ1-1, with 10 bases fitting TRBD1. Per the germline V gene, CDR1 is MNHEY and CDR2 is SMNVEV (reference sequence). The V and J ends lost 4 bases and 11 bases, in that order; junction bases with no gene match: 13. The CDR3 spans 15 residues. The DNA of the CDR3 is TGTGCCAGCAGTTCTCAGGGACAGGGGCGGGTTCGGGCTTTCTTT. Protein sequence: CASSSQGQGRVRAFF.

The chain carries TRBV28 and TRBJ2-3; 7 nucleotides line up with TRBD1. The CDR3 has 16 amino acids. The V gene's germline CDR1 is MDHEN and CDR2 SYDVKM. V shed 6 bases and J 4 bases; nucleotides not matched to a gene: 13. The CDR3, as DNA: TGTGCCAGCAGCGACGAACAGGGGATATCGGCAGATACGCAGTATTTT. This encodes CASSDEQGISADTQYF.

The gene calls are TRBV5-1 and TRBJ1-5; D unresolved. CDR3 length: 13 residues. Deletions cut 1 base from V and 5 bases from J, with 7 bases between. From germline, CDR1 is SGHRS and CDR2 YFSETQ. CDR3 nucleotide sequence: TGCGCCAGCAGCTTGTCTTTAGATCAGCCCCAGCATTTT. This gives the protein CASSLSLDQPQHF.